This entry lists 14 T cell receptor beta chains sequenced from one sample in a study of cytomegalovirus exposure and HLA in healthy donors. The primer mix had 60 Vbeta and 13 Jbeta primers. Method: immunoSEQ multiplex PCR; TCRdb's copy keeps in-frame clones and lacks some. The data show 55,000 to 75,000 clones, and the top ten clones hold roughly 4%. The sequenced sample was PBMCs. The receptors here all came from a male donor in good health and CMV-seronegative.

The chain recombines TRBV18 with TRBJ2-2, with 12 positions matching TRBD1. This CDR3 comprises 15 residues. The germline gives CDR1 KGHSH, CDR2 LQKENI. J lost 6 bases, V lost 6 bases, and 5 bases had no gene match. CDR3 in amino acids: CASSRDRGLAGELFF. The DNA for the CDR3 is TGTGCCAGCTCCAGGGACAGGGGGCTCGCCGGGGAGCTGTTTTTT.

The V call is TRBV5-1, the J call TRBJ1-2; 8 bases align to TRBD1. With 4 bases clipped from V and 5 bases from J, the junction kept 10 bases outside the gene matches. The germline CDR1 and CDR2 sequences are SGHRS and YFSETQ. The CDR3 runs 15 residues. CDR3 DNA: TGCGCCAGCAGCCGGGACTCAGGGGGCTATTATGGCTACACCTTC. It translates to CASSRDSGGYYGYTF. Looking up the rest from reference TRBV5-1 and TRBJ1-2 gives the full variable domain: KAGVTQTPRYLIKTRGQQVTLSCSPISGHRSVSWYQQTPGQGLQFLFEYFSETQRNKGNFPGRFSGRQFSNSRSEMNVSTLELGDSALYLCASSRDSGGYYGYTFGSGTRLTVV.

Comment on this clone: The same CDR3 can be traced to other DNA sequences in this sample. As DNA, the CDR3 is TGCGCCAGCAGCTTGGCTGGGAGCTCCTACGAGCAGTACTTC. Amino acids: CASSLAGSSYEQYF. The chain carries TRBV5-1 and TRBJ2-7; D might be TRBD2 (5 bases). Germline assignment: CDR1 SGHRS and CDR2 YFSETQ. The CDR3 totals 14 residues. Trimming took off 0 bases at V and 0 bases at J, with 7 bases between the two ends.

This chain joins TRBV6-6 and TRBJ1-2, with a tentative D call TRBD1 (6 bases). The germline gives CDR1 MNHNY, CDR2 SVGAGI (reference sequence). Trimming pared 6 bases from V and 1 base from J, leaving 9 bases between. CDR3 length: 13 amino acids. Here the CDR3 DNA reads TGTGCCAGCAGCAAGGACAGTAACTATGGCTACACCTTC. Protein sequence: CASSKDSNYGYTF.

The chain employs TRBV19 and TRBJ1-4; weak D call: TRBD1 (6 bases). Trimming pared 6 bases from V and 3 bases from J, leaving 14 bases between. This CDR3 spans 15 amino acids. Germline V gene lookup returns CDR1 LNHDA and CDR2 SQIVND (reference sequence). The CDR3 loop is CASSPRGKANEKLFF. The CDR3 DNA follows: TGTGCCAGTAGCCCTAGGGGGAAAGCTAATGAAAAACTGTTTTTT.

The chain recombines TRBV19 with TRBJ2-3; D remains unclear. The CDR3 has 14 amino acids. Trimming took 7 bases from V and 3 from J, leaving 14 bases between them. Looked up from germline, CDR1 is LNHDA and CDR2 is SQIVND (reference sequence). The chain's CDR3 is CASKAEGRTDTQYF. The CDR3 nucleotides are TGTGCCAGTAAGGCGGAAGGTCGGACAGATACGCAGTATTTT.

This chain joins TRBV6-6 and TRBJ2-7, with 7 bases fitting TRBD1. Germline V gives CDR1 MNHNY, CDR2 SVGAGI (reference sequence). The length of the CDR3 is 13 residues. V lost 7 bases and J lost 4; bases outside the gene matches: 7. CDR3 nucleotide sequence: TGTGCCAGCAAAGTAACAGGGGATTACGAGCAGTACTTC. Amino acids: CASKVTGDYEQYF.

The chain is built from TRBV28 and TRBJ1-5; 8 nucleotides align to TRBD1. Unmatched junction bases numbered 13, after V lost 4 bases and J lost 5 bases. Germline V lookup: CDR1 MDHEN, CDR2 SYDVKM. This CDR3 contains 17 residues. The CDR3 sequence is CASSSRGQGRGDQPQHF. CDR3 bases: TGTGCCAGCAGTTCCCGTGGACAGGGCCGAGGGGATCAGCCCCAGCATTTT.

V and J are TRBV7-2 and TRBJ2-5, with 9 bases lining up with TRBD1. CDR1 and CDR2 (germline): SGHTA, FQGNSA. The CDR3 has 16 residues. V lost 5 bases, J lost 5 bases, and 12 bases stayed unmatched. The CDR3 nucleotides read TGTGCCAGCAGCCCCAGCCTACAGGGGGCGGTTGAGACCCAGTACTTC. This codes for CASSPSLQGAVETQYF.

The chain carries TRBV5-1 and TRBJ1-4; D not resolved. The germline gives CDR1 SGHRS, CDR2 YFSETQ. This CDR3 has 14 amino acids. V was shortened by 0 bases and J by 3 bases, with 6 bases between the two germline ends. This chain's CDR3 is CASSLGAANEKLFF. Here the CDR3 DNA reads TGCGCCAGCAGCTTGGGGGCAGCTAATGAAAAACTGTTTTTT.

This chain joins TRBV19 and TRBJ2-1, with 12 positions matching TRBD2. V shed 3 bases and J 6 bases; nucleotides not matched to a gene: 15. CDR3 length: 19 residues. Looked up from germline, CDR1 is LNHDA and CDR2 is SQIVND (reference sequence). CDR3 nucleotide sequence: TGTGCCAGTAGTATGGGCCGGACCAGGACTAGCGGGACAGGCAATGAGCAGTTCTTC. It is translated as CASSMGRTRTSGTGNEQFF.

The CDR3 region has the DNA TGCAGCGTTGCAAGCAGCCTAGGAAACTACGAGCAGTACTTC. It encodes CSVASSLGNYEQYF. The chain combines TRBV29-1 with TRBJ2-7; D call uncertain. The CDR3 extends over 14 amino acids. V was clipped by 4 bases and J by 3 bases, with 16 bases between them. Germline lookup yields CDR1 SQVTM and CDR2 ANQGSEA.

The CDR3 is CSVEDWTSGGPTDTQYF. In nucleotides, the CDR3 is TGCAGCGTTGAAGATTGGACTAGCGGGGGGCCCACAGATACGCAGTATTTT. The chain carries TRBV29-1 and TRBJ2-3, with TRBD2 matching over 14 bases. V lost 0 bases to trimming and J lost 2 bases; unmatched junction nucleotides: 4. CDR3 length: 17 residues. Germline CDR1 and CDR2: SQVTM and ANQGSEA.

The chain combines TRBV6-1 with TRBJ1-4; a possible D gene is TRBD1 (6 bases). V lost 7 bases and J 2 bases, leaving 14 bases between the germline ends. CDR1 MNHNS and CDR2 SASEGT come from the germline V gene. The CDR3 spans 15 residues. The CDR3 nucleotides read TGTGCCAGCAATACCAGGGGAAGCACTAATGAAAAACTGTTTTTT. Residues: CASNTRGSTNEKLFF.